Below are 3 T cell receptor beta chains sequenced from a single sample in a study of identical twins. TCRdb independently ran MiXCR on the 5' RACE reads; one entry per CDR3 protein. The sample yields a few hundred thousand distinct CDR3 sequences, nearly 15% seen once. These data also featured in a second study, about yellow fever vaccine responses in identical twins.

Sequencing used CD4+ T cells sorted from blood. These receptors came from a young woman in good health.

This clonotype was seen only a few times. The J gene is TRBJ2-5, the V gene TRBV28; D not certain. The CDR3 extends over 13 amino acids. From germline, CDR1 is MDHEN and CDR2 SYDVKM. With 3 bases removed from V and 4 bases from J, the gap between germline ends came to 9 bases. The CDR3 region is CASSFGWPETQYF. CDR3 coding DNA: TGTGCCAGCAGTTTCGGTTGGCCAGAGACCCAGTACTTC.

This clonotype came up many times. This sequence joins TRBV6-1 and TRBJ1-1, with TRBD1 matching over 8 bases. Looked up from germline, CDR1 is MNHNS and CDR2 is SASEGT. The CDR3 length is 17 residues. The V gene end was trimmed by 1 base and the J gene end by 0 bases; junction bases not matched to a gene: 7. In nucleotides, the CDR3 is TGTGCCAGCAGTGAAGTCTGGGACAGGCACATGAACACTGAAGCTTTCTTT. Protein product: CASSEVWDRHMNTEAFF.

Regarding this clonotype: The junction departs from the called germline gene at one end, perhaps through a read error. The chain employs TRBV6-1 and TRBJ2-7; 8 bases line up with TRBD2. Per the germline V gene, CDR1 is MNHNS and CDR2 is SASEGT. This CDR3 comprises 14 residues. As DNA, the CDR3 is TGTGCCAGCAGGGAAGTAGCGGGATCCTACGAGCAGTACTTC. This encodes CASREVAGSYEQYF.